This T cell receptor beta chain was observed in a study of technical replicates of blood from several donors. CDR1 is WSHSY, CDR2 SAAADI, per germline. This CDR3 has 14 residues. The ends were cut back, 2 bases at V and 9 bases at J, with 14 bases in the middle. Profiling relied on immunoSEQ multiplex PCR, and the TCRdb table lists in-frame clones only, not all of them. This sample has about 69,000 clones; approximately 89% occur once, and the top ten carry roughly 4.5%. This TCR derives from a human donor in good health. Some clones in this sample may be carry-over from other donors' samples. Sequences were obtained from PBMCs. This chain uses TRBV10-2 with TRBJ1-5; D not certain. As DNA, the CDR3 is TGCGCCAGCAGTGAGGAGGGCCTCGGGTGGCCCCAGCATTTT. Its translation is CASSEEGLGWPQHF.